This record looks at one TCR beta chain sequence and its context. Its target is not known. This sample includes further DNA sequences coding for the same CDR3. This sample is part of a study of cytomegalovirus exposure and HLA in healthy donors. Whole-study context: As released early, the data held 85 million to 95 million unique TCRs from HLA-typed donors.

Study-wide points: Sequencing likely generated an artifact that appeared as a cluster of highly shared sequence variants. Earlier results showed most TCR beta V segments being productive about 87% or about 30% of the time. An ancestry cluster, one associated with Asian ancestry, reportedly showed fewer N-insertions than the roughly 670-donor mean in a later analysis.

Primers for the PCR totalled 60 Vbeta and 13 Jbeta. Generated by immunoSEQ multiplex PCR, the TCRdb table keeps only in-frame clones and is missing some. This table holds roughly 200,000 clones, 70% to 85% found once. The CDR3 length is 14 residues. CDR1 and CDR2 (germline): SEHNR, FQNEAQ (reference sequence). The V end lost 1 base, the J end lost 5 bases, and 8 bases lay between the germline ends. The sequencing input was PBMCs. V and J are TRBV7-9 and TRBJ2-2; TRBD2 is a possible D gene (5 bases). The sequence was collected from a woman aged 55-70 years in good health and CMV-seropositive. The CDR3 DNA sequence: TGTGCCAGCAGCTTAGTGGGGAGTACCGGGGAGCTGTTTTTT. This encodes CASSLVGSTGELFF.